This T cell receptor beta chain was retrieved from a study of blood T cells in healthy people across ages. Each sample used at least 7 million PBMCs. Losses at the gene ends were 0 bases for V and 8 bases for J; bases not matched to a gene: 10. Per germline, CDR1 SGHAT and CDR2 FQNNGV. The CDR3 has 16 amino acids. This clonotype was seen a handful of times. The target antigen is unknown. Study-level findings and limits: Strong correlation linked observed beta diversity and percent naive T cells.

Sample-barcoded 5' priming and a J-beta primer mix drove a second PCR of roughly 6 to 12 cycles. Carrying 12 random nucleotides, a template-switch adaptor labeled each individual cDNA molecule. TCRdb reprocessed the 5' RACE reads via MiXCR and lists one record per CDR3 protein. Counted here are approximately 1,000,000 distinct CDR3 sequences, around 43% occurring once; the ten biggest clones make up under 20%. The sequenced sample consisted of blood. The rearrangement uses TRBV11-2 and TRBJ2-4; 7 nucleotides line up with TRBD1. The sequence was obtained from a woman aged 55 to 70 in good health. CDR3 DNA: TGTGCCAGCAGCTTAGATCCCGGACAGGTGTGGGACATTCAGTACTTC. The encoded protein is CASSLDPGQVWDIQYF.